The 23 T cell receptor beta chains below all came from one sample that was sequenced in a study of PD-L1 blockade in urothelial cancer. TCRdb's table, derived via immunoSEQ multiplex PCR, lists solely in-frame clones and lacks some. Of about 86,000 clones in the sample, 70% to 90% were seen once. Time point: pretreatment peripheral blood. The starting material was PBMCs, obtained around atezolizumab (anti-PD-L1) treatment. The receptors come from a man aged 60 to 69 with urothelial cancer.

This sequence joins TRBV7-2 and TRBJ2-3; D is unresolved. CDR1 is SGHTA and CDR2 is FQGNSA in the germline V gene. The CDR3 spans 14 residues. V was shortened by 3 bases and J by 2 bases, with 9 bases between the two germline ends. CDR3 sequence reads: CASSLRLTTDTQYF. The CDR3 DNA is TGTGCCAGCAGCTTGAGACTTACCACAGATACGCAGTATTTT.

This clone was recorded at least ten times. The genes are TRBV19 and TRBJ1-5; TRBD1 agrees at 7 bases. Germline V gene lookup returns CDR1 LNHDA and CDR2 SQIVND (reference sequence). This CDR3 has 14 residues. The J segment lost 6 bases and the V segment lost 7 bases, leaving 9 bases of the junction unmatched. CDR3 residues: CASKSRGQSQPQHF. In nucleotides, the CDR3 is TGTGCCAGTAAATCAAGGGGGCAAAGTCAGCCCCAGCATTTT.

The count of this clone is one. The rearrangement joins TRBV5-1 to TRBJ1-1; D is ambiguous. CDR1 is SGHRS and CDR2 is YFSETQ in the germline V gene. V was clipped by 0 bases and J by 4 bases, with 16 bases between them. CDR3 length: 16 residues. As DNA, the CDR3 is TGCGCCAGCAGCTTGGGGTTTCGTATTAGGAGCACTGAAGCTTTCTTT. Amino acids: CASSLGFRIRSTEAFF.

This chain uses TRBV5-6 with TRBJ1-1, with unresolved D. The CDR3 loop spans 13 amino acids. V lost 5 bases and J lost 5, with 13 bases in between. Germline CDR1 is SGHDT and CDR2 is YYEEEE. The CDR3 region is CASSPPTRTEAFF. CDR3 coding DNA: TGTGCCAGCAGTCCCCCTACTCGGACTGAAGCTTTCTTT.

This chain links TRBV13 with TRBJ1-1, with D uncertain. V was trimmed by 4 bases and J by 4 bases, leaving 13 bases between them. Germline V gene lookup returns CDR1 PRHDT and CDR2 FYEKMQ (reference sequence). The CDR3 length is 14 residues. CDR3 coding DNA: TGTGCCAGCAGCTCTAACCAAGAGTTCACTGAAGCTTTCTTT. Protein product: CASSSNQEFTEAFF.

The chain carries TRBV6-5 and TRBJ2-4; 7 bases are shared with TRBD1. The V gene end was trimmed by 0 bases and the J gene end by 6 bases; junction bases not matched to a gene: 5. The CDR3 spans 15 residues. Germline CDR1 is MNHEY and CDR2 is SVGAGI. The CDR3 DNA reads as TGTGCCAGCAGTTACTCAGCAGGGGGTAGAAACATTCAGTACTTC. This gives the protein CASSYSAGGRNIQYF.

The chain couples TRBV7-3 to TRBJ2-5; tentative D call: TRBD2 (6 bases). Trimming cost V 5 bases and J 10 bases, with 23 bases left between them. Germline V gene data show CDR1 as SGHTA and CDR2 as FQGTGA. This CDR3 region has 15 residues. The CDR3 here is CASSQREEGDPRQYF. The CDR3 DNA follows: TGTGCCAGCAGCCAAAGGGAGGAGGGCGACCCTCGCCAGTACTTC.

The J gene is TRBJ1-2, the V gene TRBV4-3; TRBD1 aligns across 7 bases. The CDR3 is 15 residues long. From germline, CDR1 is LGHNA and CDR2 YSLEER. The ends lost 1 base at V and 4 bases at J; junction bases unmatched: 6. The CDR3 DNA reads as TGCGCCAGCAGCCAAGCGACAGACAGGGTCTATGGCTACACCTTC. Encoded protein: CASSQATDRVYGYTF.

The V call is TRBV4-3, the J call TRBJ1-5, with 8 nucleotides matching TRBD1. With 0 bases clipped from V and 6 bases from J, the junction kept 10 bases outside the gene matches. Germline lookup yields CDR1 LGHNA and CDR2 YSLEER. There are 17 residues in the CDR3. The CDR3 here is CASSQDLDYRGGQPQHF. The CDR3, as DNA: TGCGCCAGCAGCCAAGATCTTGATTACAGGGGGGGTCAGCCCCAGCATTTT.

The chain couples TRBV18 to TRBJ1-2; D gene ambiguous. The CDR3 totals 14 residues. V was trimmed by 3 bases and J by 2 bases, leaving 10 bases between them. Germline V gives CDR1 KGHSH, CDR2 LQKENI. CDR3 protein: CASSPERVNYGYTF. In nucleotides, the CDR3 is TGTGCCAGCTCACCCGAGAGGGTCAACTATGGCTACACCTTC.

This sequence joins TRBV7-9 and TRBJ2-3, with 15 bases that match TRBD2. Trimming removed 4 bases from V and 5 bases from J; junction bases left unmatched: 7. Germline CDR1 SEHNR, CDR2 FQNEAQ (reference sequence). The CDR3 consists of 17 residues. CDR3 loop: CASSSRTSGGALDTQYF. The DNA of the CDR3 is TGTGCCAGCAGCTCCCGGACTAGCGGGGGGGCCTTAGATACGCAGTATTTT. Complete variable domain (other parts from reference TRBV7-9 and TRBJ2-3): DTGVSQNPRHKITKRGQNVTFRCDPISEHNRLYWYRQTLGQGPEFLTYFQNEAQLEKSRLLSDRFSAERPKGSFSTLEIQRTEQGDSAMYLCASSSRTSGGALDTQYFGPGTRLTVL.

This clone has only a few counts. This chain joins TRBV9 and TRBJ2-5; D not certain. Between the trimmed V and J ends, which lost 0 bases and 3 bases, there was a span of 3 bases. This CDR3 region has 12 residues. CDR1 and CDR2 (germline): SGDLS, YYNGEE. The CDR3 loop is CASSVGEETQYF. CDR3 in DNA: TGTGCCAGCAGCGTAGGAGAAGAGACCCAGTACTTC.

The V and J genes are TRBV21-1 and TRBJ1-2; no check of the table's D call, TRBD1, against the DNA was made. TRBV21-1 is shown as a pseudogene. There are 13 residues in the CDR3. This chain's CDR3 is CASSRQVFDGYTF. The CDR3 DNA sequence: TGTGCCAGCAGCAGACAGGTATTCGATGGCTACACCTTC.

The chain links TRBV28 to TRBJ1-3, with D perhaps matching TRBD1 (5 bases). CDR1 MDHEN and CDR2 SYDVKM come from the germline V gene. The CDR3 spans 19 residues. V dropped 3 bases and J dropped 4 bases, with 25 bases sitting between them. CDR3 DNA sequence: TGTGCCAGCAGTTTGGAACTACTAGCCGGGACGATATCCGGAAACACCATATATTTT. Its translation: CASSLELLAGTISGNTIYF.

This chain uses TRBV5-6 with TRBJ1-6; D gene unclear. The ends were cut back, 0 bases at V and 0 bases at J, with 10 bases in the middle. The CDR3 runs to 17 residues. Per germline, CDR1 SGHDT and CDR2 YYEEEE. The CDR3 sequence: CASSLASPSSYNSPLHF. The CDR3 bases are TGTGCCAGCAGCTTGGCAAGCCCGAGCTCCTATAATTCACCCCTCCACTTT.

The rearrangement uses TRBV15 and TRBJ2-5, with D hard to call. The germline V gene encodes CDR1 LNHNV and CDR2 YYDKDF (reference sequence). V lost 4 bases and J 8 bases, leaving 20 bases between the germline ends. The CDR3 is 15 amino acids. CDR3 sequence (DNA): TGTGCCACCAGCACCCGAGGAGTCAGTTCAATAACCCAGTACTTC. Its protein is CATSTRGVSSITQYF. Using reference TRBV15 and TRBJ2-5 for the parts outside the CDR3, the full variable domain is DAMVIQNPRYQVTQFGKPVTLSCSQTLNHNVMYWYQQKSSQAPKLLFHYYDKDFNNEADTPDNFQSRRPNTSFCFLDIRSPGLGDTAMYLCATSTRGVSSITQYFGPGTRLLVL.

V is TRBV7-3 and J is TRBJ2-7; TRBD1 agrees at 11 bases. Germline V gene lookup returns CDR1 SGHTA and CDR2 FQGTGA. The CDR3 length is 15 residues. V lost 5 bases, J lost 6 bases, and 9 bases stayed unmatched. As DNA, the CDR3 is TGTGCCAGCAGCACCGGGACAGGGGGGTTCAGCGAGCAGTACTTC. Amino acids: CASSTGTGGFSEQYF.

V is TRBV30 and J is TRBJ2-7; 7 positions agree with TRBD1. Germline V lookup: CDR1 GTSNPN, CDR2 SVGIG (reference sequence). V shed 8 bases and J 2 bases; nucleotides not matched to a gene: 3. CDR3 length: 11 residues. The CDR3 DNA sequence: TGTGCCGTCGGACAGGCCTACGAGCAGTACTTC. Protein: CAVGQAYEQYF.

The chain links TRBV7-6 to TRBJ2-2; D might be TRBD1 (5 bases). Germline lookup yields CDR1 SGHVS and CDR2 FNYEAQ. The length of the CDR3 is 14 residues. V was pared by 1 base and J by 6 bases, with 9 bases between. The CDR3 nucleotides are TGTGCCAGCAGCTTAGTCAGGGCTGCCGGGGAGCTGTTTTTT. Translation: CASSLVRAAGELFF. Complete variable domain (other parts from reference TRBV7-6 and TRBJ2-2): GAGVSQSPRYKVTKRGQDVALRCDPISGHVSLYWYRQALGQGPEFLTYFNYEAQQDKSGLPNDRFSAERPEGSISTLTIQRTEQRDSAMYRCASSLVRAAGELFFGEGSRLTVL.

A few counts support this clone. The chain links TRBV19 to TRBJ2-7, with 14 bases identical to TRBD2. CDR1 is LNHDA, CDR2 SQIVND, per germline (reference sequence). After removal of 6 bases from V and 5 bases from J, the junction contained 3 bases not matched to a gene. This CDR3 region has 14 residues. The CDR3: CASRGLAGVHEQYF. The CDR3 DNA follows: TGTGCCAGTAGGGGACTAGCGGGAGTACACGAGCAGTACTTC.

The chain employs TRBV7-9 and TRBJ2-7, with TRBD1 matching 8 bases. Trimming removed 6 bases from V and 6 bases from J; junction bases left unmatched: 7. This CDR3 region has 13 residues. From germline, CDR1 is SEHNR and CDR2 FQNEAQ (reference sequence). CDR3 bases: TGTGCCAGCAGTAGGACAGGGCGGGGCGAGCAGTACTTC. The encoded protein is CASSRTGRGEQYF.

V is TRBV5-4 and J is TRBJ2-1; TRBD2 matches at 12 bases. V gave up 4 bases and J gave up 5 bases; unmatched junction bases: 10. Germline V gene sequence: CDR1 SGHNT, CDR2 YYREEE (reference sequence). The CDR3 sequence is 17 residues long. The CDR3 region has the DNA TGTGCCAGCAGCCCTCTAGCGGGGGGGCCTATTCACAATGAGCAGTTCTTC. Protein product: CASSPLAGGPIHNEQFF. Based on the CDR3 plus reference TRBV5-4 and TRBJ2-1, the full variable domain is ETGVTQSPTHLIKTRGQQVTLRCSSQSGHNTVSWYQQALGQGPQFIFQYYREEENGRGNFPPRFSGLQFPNYSSELNVNALELDDSALYLCASSPLAGGPIHNEQFFGPGTRLTVL.

The V call is TRBV11-3, the J call TRBJ2-3; TRBD1 is a possible D gene (6 bases). The CDR3 runs to 15 residues. Trimming pared 0 bases from V and 5 bases from J, leaving 12 bases between. The germline V gene has CDR1 SGHNT and CDR2 YENEEA. The CDR3 region has the DNA TGTGCCAGCAGCTTAGAGGGGGCAGGGCGAGATACGCAGTATTTT. Translation: CASSLEGAGRDTQYF.